The rows below give T cell receptor beta chains drawn from one sample of a study of cytomegalovirus exposure and HLA in healthy donors. The table came from immunoSEQ multiplex PCR; TCRdb's copy has only in-frame clones and leaves some out. In the table there are around 230,000 clones, around 78% of which are singletons. Material: PBMCs. These receptors were obtained from a boy aged 5-17 years in good health and CMV-seronegative. The CDR3 runs from the conserved cysteine through the conserved F or W. The order of the fields is clone size, J gene, V gene, D gene, CDR3 DNA, CDR3 protein. The D gene is left open where the match is weak. Expanded clones get a size class; other rows say once, few or many, or leave the size out.

abundance: NA; j_gene: TRBJ2-3; v_gene: TRBV11-3; d_gene: TRBD2; CDR3nt: TGTGCCAGCAGCTTCCGTTCCGGGGGGGCCGTAGATACGCAGTATTTT; CDR3aa: CASSFRSGGAVDTQYF
abundance: NA; j_gene: TRBJ2-7; v_gene: TRBV7-2; d_gene: TRBD2; CDR3nt: TGTGCCAGCAGCCCAGCCCCATTAGCGGGAGGGGCCTACGAGCAGTACTTC; CDR3aa: CASSPAPLAGGAYEQYF
abundance: NA; j_gene: TRBJ1-2; v_gene: TRBV6-1; d_gene: NA; CDR3nt: TGTGCCAGCAGTGAAGGCCAGGATTACTACTATGGCTACACCTTC; CDR3aa: CASSEGQDYYYGYTF
abundance: NA; j_gene: TRBJ2-7; v_gene: TRBV6-1; d_gene: TRBD1; CDR3nt: TGTGCCAGCAGTAAACAGGGGATAGCGAGGAACGAGCAGTACTTC; CDR3aa: CASSKQGIARNEQYF
abundance: NA; j_gene: TRBJ2-3; v_gene: TRBV6-1; d_gene: NA; CDR3nt: TGTGCCAGCAGTGAAGGAGGGAGAAGCACAGATACGCAGTATTTT; CDR3aa: CASSEGGRSTDTQYF
abundance: few; j_gene: TRBJ1-4; v_gene: TRBV25-1; d_gene: NA; CDR3nt: TGTGCCAGCAGTGGGTCGAGTCGGAAACTGTTTTTT; CDR3aa: CASSGSSRKLFF
abundance: NA; j_gene: TRBJ1-3; v_gene: TRBV5-4; d_gene: NA; CDR3nt: TGTGCCAGCAGTCCGGCGGGCCTGGGAAACACCATATATTTT; CDR3aa: CASSPAGLGNTIYF
abundance: NA; j_gene: TRBJ2-2; v_gene: TRBV10-1; d_gene: TRBD2; CDR3nt: TGCGCCAGTAGCGGGAAGAGTCAGAACACCGGGGAGCTGTTTTTT; CDR3aa: CASSGKSQNTGELFF
abundance: once; j_gene: TRBJ1-5; v_gene: TRBV13; d_gene: NA; CDR3nt: TGTGCCAGCAGCTTGAGTAAACGGGGGTTTAGGCAGCCCCAGCATTTT; CDR3aa: CASSLSKRGFRQPQHF
abundance: NA; j_gene: TRBJ1-5; v_gene: TRBV12-5; d_gene: TRBD1; CDR3nt: TGTGCTAGTGGTTTGCAACAGGGGGCGAATCAGCCCCAGCATTTT; CDR3aa: CASGLQQGANQPQHF
abundance: NA; j_gene: TRBJ2-3; v_gene: TRBV4-1; d_gene: NA; CDR3nt: TGCGCCAGCAGCCAAAACCGGCGGCGTGGTCAGAGTTCCACAGATACGCAGTATTTT; CDR3aa: CASSQNRRRGQSSTDTQYF
abundance: NA; j_gene: TRBJ1-4; v_gene: TRBV11-3; d_gene: NA; CDR3nt: TGTGCCAGCAGCTACGAGGCAACTAATGAAAAACTGTTTTTT; CDR3aa: CASSYEATNEKLFF
abundance: NA; j_gene: TRBJ1-1; v_gene: TRBV7-3; d_gene: NA; CDR3nt: TGTGCCAGCAGCTCCCAGGGTCCGGGCACTGAAGCTTTCTTT; CDR3aa: CASSSQGPGTEAFF
abundance: NA; j_gene: TRBJ1-2; v_gene: TRBV19; d_gene: NA; CDR3nt: TGTGCCAGTAGTTACCCTGAGGGAGTTGGCTACACCTTC; CDR3aa: CASSYPEGVGYTF
abundance: few; j_gene: TRBJ1-4; v_gene: TRBV11-3; d_gene: NA; CDR3nt: TGTGCCAGTAGTAGTTCAGGCGGGGCAACTAATGAAAAACTGTTTTTT; CDR3aa: CASSSSGGATNEKLFF
abundance: NA; j_gene: TRBJ2-1; v_gene: TRBV5-1; d_gene: NA; CDR3nt: TGCGCCAGCAGCTTGGCGGGAGTAGGAGGCAATGGGCAGTTCTTC; CDR3aa: CASSLAGVGGNGQFF
abundance: NA; j_gene: TRBJ1-3; v_gene: TRBV7-6; d_gene: NA; CDR3nt: TGTGCCAGCAGCCCCCTAGGCTGGAGCTCTGGAAACACCATATATTTT; CDR3aa: CASSPLGWSSGNTIYF
abundance: NA; j_gene: TRBJ1-6; v_gene: TRBV2; d_gene: TRBD1; CDR3nt: TGTGCCATCCAAATGGGACAGGGAGTCTCCTATAATTCACCCCTCCACTTT; CDR3aa: CAIQMGQGVSYNSPLHF
abundance: NA; j_gene: TRBJ1-1; v_gene: TRBV18; d_gene: TRBD1; CDR3nt: TGTGCCAGCTCAATAGACAGGGGAGGAGACACTGAAGCTTTCTTT; CDR3aa: CASSIDRGGDTEAFF
abundance: few; j_gene: TRBJ2-1; v_gene: TRBV10-3; d_gene: TRBD2; CDR3nt: TGTGCCATCAGTGATGTTAGCGGGAGGGAAAGCTCCTACAATGAGCAGTTCTTC; CDR3aa: CAISDVSGRESSYNEQFF
abundance: NA; j_gene: TRBJ1-1; v_gene: TRBV9; d_gene: NA; CDR3nt: TGTGCCAGCAGCGTAACGGGGGGGAACACTGAAGCTTTCTTT; CDR3aa: CASSVTGGNTEAFF
abundance: NA; j_gene: TRBJ1-5; v_gene: TRBV27; d_gene: NA; CDR3nt: TGTGCCAGCAGTTTATCGATAGGGGGTCCGAGCAATCAGCCCCAGCATTTT; CDR3aa: CASSLSIGGPSNQPQHF
abundance: once; j_gene: TRBJ2-7; v_gene: TRBV29-1; d_gene: TRBD2; CDR3nt: TGCAGCGTCGTAGGACTAGCTCGGTACGAGCAGTACTTC; CDR3aa: CSVVGLARYEQYF
abundance: NA; j_gene: TRBJ1-2; v_gene: TRBV4-1; d_gene: NA; CDR3nt: TGCGCCAGCAGCCACCCCAGGGTCGGCGGCTACACCTTC; CDR3aa: CASSHPRVGGYTF
abundance: NA; j_gene: TRBJ1-2; v_gene: TRBV30; d_gene: NA; CDR3nt: TGTGCCTGCAAAAGGAGTCGTGGCTACACCTTC; CDR3aa: CACKRSRGYTF
abundance: NA; j_gene: TRBJ2-1; v_gene: TRBV9; d_gene: TRBD2; CDR3nt: TGTGCCAGCGCAACCGGGGGGTTGTCGGCCAGTGGTGAGCAGTTCTTC; CDR3aa: CASATGGLSASGEQFF
abundance: NA; j_gene: TRBJ2-7; v_gene: TRBV6-1; d_gene: TRBD1; CDR3nt: TGTGCCAGCAGGGCCCACGGGGACAGGGGCTACGAGCAGTACTTC; CDR3aa: CASRAHGDRGYEQYF
abundance: NA; j_gene: TRBJ1-4; v_gene: TRBV18; d_gene: NA; CDR3nt: TGTGCCAGCTCACCCCACCGTTGGCCCCCTGAAAAACTGTTTTTT; CDR3aa: CASSPHRWPPEKLFF
abundance: once; j_gene: TRBJ2-1; v_gene: TRBV5-1; d_gene: NA; CDR3nt: TGCGCCAGCCGAAGAACGAGCTCCTACAATGAGCAGTTCTTC; CDR3aa: CASRRTSSYNEQFF
abundance: NA; j_gene: TRBJ2-2; v_gene: TRBV6-5; d_gene: TRBD1; CDR3nt: TGTGCCAGCGGCCAGACAGGGGGTACCGGGGAGCTGTTTTTT; CDR3aa: CASGQTGGTGELFF
abundance: NA; j_gene: TRBJ2-7; v_gene: TRBV27; d_gene: TRBD1; CDR3nt: TGTGCCAGCAGTTTACTGGACAGGTTACCTGGTGTGCAGTACTTC; CDR3aa: CASSLLDRLPGVQYF
abundance: NA; j_gene: TRBJ1-1; v_gene: TRBV7-9; d_gene: NA; CDR3nt: TGTGCCAGCAGCTTACTACCAGGGTCGAACACTGAAGCTTTCTTT; CDR3aa: CASSLLPGSNTEAFF
abundance: NA; j_gene: TRBJ2-3; v_gene: TRBV7-8; d_gene: TRBD1; CDR3nt: TGTGCCAGCAGGGACAGGATTGACACAGATACGCAGTATTTT; CDR3aa: CASRDRIDTDTQYF
abundance: NA; j_gene: TRBJ2-3; v_gene: TRBV5-1; d_gene: NA; CDR3nt: TGCGCCAGCAGCTTGCAGGGCGCAGATACGCAGTATTTT; CDR3aa: CASSLQGADTQYF
abundance: NA; j_gene: TRBJ1-2; v_gene: TRBV4-1; d_gene: NA; CDR3nt: TGCGCCAGCAGCCGCCAGACAGGTCTAGGCGGCTACACCTTC; CDR3aa: CASSRQTGLGGYTF
abundance: NA; j_gene: TRBJ2-5; v_gene: TRBV5-1; d_gene: NA; CDR3nt: TGCGCCAGCAGCCGAGCCGGCCAAGAGACCCAGTACTTC; CDR3aa: CASSRAGQETQYF